Here is one T cell receptor beta chain with its context. From germline, CDR1 is SGHTA and CDR2 FQGTGA. The V gene lost 1 base and the J gene lost 0 bases, with 7 bases spanning the gap. The CDR3 has 15 amino acids. Sequencing was performed with immunoSEQ multiplex PCR; in TCRdb, only in-frame clones are kept and a portion is missing. Of 2 million to 3 million clones in the sample, 80% to 95% are singletons; the top ten hold roughly 0.36%. This sample was taken from a study of shared clonotypes between healthy human individuals. The sequenced sample consisted of naive CD4+ T cells from PBMCs. The subset denotes: CD45RA+ positively selected. This receptor was identified in a man between 18 and 35 years old in good health. Some clones in this sample may be carry-over from other donors' samples. The chain links TRBV7-3 to TRBJ2-1; D is possibly TRBD2 (6 bases). CDR3 sequence (DNA): TGTGCCAGCAGCTTAAGCGGGAACTCCTACAATGAGCAGTTCTTC. As protein: CASSLSGNSYNEQFF.